Sequencing of this T cell receptor (beta chain) was carried out in a study of metastatic and nonmetastatic thyroid tumors. For the study at large: Repertoires of blood and of tissue (tumor or nodule) from malignant and benign thyroid patients were compared. Findings of the study overall: A significant increase in TCR beta diversity was reportedly seen in malignant thyroid tumors relative to benign nodules, in blood and tumor.

As originally analysed: Between-group CDR3 differences, defined by clinicopathological status, yielded a distant-metastasis classifier for papillary thyroid cancer. TCRdb reassembled clones from the PCR reads with MiXCR. TCRdb's processing, not the authors' own work, is the source of the V and J calls. Counted here are approximately 2,100 clones, around a quarter occurring once; the ten biggest clones make up roughly 30%. The CDR3 length is 12 residues. With 8 bases removed from V and 7 bases from J, the gap between germline ends came to 15 bases. Germline CDR1 is MNHNS and CDR2 is SASEGT. Thyroid surgery had not been preceded by any treatment in any patient. This clone was counted only a few times. Its antigen is not identified.

The sequenced material came from adjacent normal tissue. The genes are TRBV6-1 and TRBJ2-7; D is unclear. The TCR was taken from a male donor with papillary thyroid cancer or a benign thyroid nodule (not recorded which). Some clones in this sample may be carry-over from other donors' samples. The CDR3 DNA reads TGTGCCAGCCGGGTGATGGGTTTGGAGCAGTACTTC. This encodes CASRVMGLEQYF.